This T cell receptor (beta chain) was obtained from a study of early T cells in non-severe SARS-CoV-2 infection. There are many counts of this clonotype. The TCR library protocol attached unique molecular identifiers to the individual cDNA molecules. Each CDR3 protein is one row after TCRdb ran MiXCR on the 5' RACE reads. This sample has 85,000 to 90,000 distinct CDR3 sequences, with around 14% found just once. The CDR3 sequence is 15 residues long. V trimming: 5 bases; J trimming: 2 bases; junction bases outside the gene matches: 6. Germline V lookup: CDR1 MDHEN, CDR2 SYDVKM. Sequenced material: whole blood. The gene calls are TRBV28 and TRBJ2-5, with TRBD2 matching 9 bases. The source of this sequence is an adult who was a healthcare worker with PCR-confirmed SARS-CoV-2 infection or an uninfected control (not recorded which). The CDR3 sequence: CASSLSGSHQETQYF. The CDR3 DNA sequence: TGTGCCAGCAGTCTTAGCGGGAGTCATCAAGAGACCCAGTACTTC.